Listed here is a single T cell receptor (beta chain). This sample stems from a study of T cell responses to AZD1222 COVID-19 vaccine. This CDR3 has 16 residues. Germline V gene sequence: CDR1 SGHDT, CDR2 YYEEEE. J was trimmed by 7 bases and V by 3 bases; bases with no gene match: 13. Here immunoSEQ multiplex PCR was the method, and the copy in TCRdb shows in-frame clones only, minus some. The sample consists of 110,000 or so clones, about 91% of them appearing once. The gene calls are TRBV5-6 and TRBJ1-5; 7 bases fit TRBD1. This material consisted of peripheral blood, taken 28 days after the second AZD1222 dose. The TCR sequence derives from an adult who received the AZD1222 COVID-19 vaccine. The CDR3 nucleotides read TGTGCCAGCAGCTCCCTACGACAGGGAGAAAAACAGCCCCAGCATTTT. Protein product: CASSSLRQGEKQPQHF.